The entry below gives a single TCR beta chain sequence along with its context. Primed by a sample-barcoded 5' primer and a J-beta primer mix, a second PCR proceeded for roughly 6 to 12 cycles. TCRdb passed the 5' RACE reads through MiXCR, listing each CDR3 protein once. The sample includes 700,000 to 900,000 distinct CDR3 sequences, roughly 26% of them seen just once. This sample is part of a study of blood T cells in healthy people across ages. The CDR3 is 12 residues long. Germline loops: CDR1 DFQATT, CDR2 SNEGSKA (reference sequence). This sample was shared with a second study, whose subject was T cells of mothers and their children. Per that paper: A few mothers and their six children, all healthy Caucasians, donated.

The TCR sequence derives from a boy aged 10-17 years in good health. Source material: blood. V is TRBV20-1 and J is TRBJ2-5; D is unclear. The DNA end is a closer match to TRBJ2-7, so the J assignment may be wrong. This CDR3 is CSASVEVYEQYF. In nucleotides, the CDR3 is TGCAGTGCCAGTGTTGAGGTCTACGAGCAGTACTTC.